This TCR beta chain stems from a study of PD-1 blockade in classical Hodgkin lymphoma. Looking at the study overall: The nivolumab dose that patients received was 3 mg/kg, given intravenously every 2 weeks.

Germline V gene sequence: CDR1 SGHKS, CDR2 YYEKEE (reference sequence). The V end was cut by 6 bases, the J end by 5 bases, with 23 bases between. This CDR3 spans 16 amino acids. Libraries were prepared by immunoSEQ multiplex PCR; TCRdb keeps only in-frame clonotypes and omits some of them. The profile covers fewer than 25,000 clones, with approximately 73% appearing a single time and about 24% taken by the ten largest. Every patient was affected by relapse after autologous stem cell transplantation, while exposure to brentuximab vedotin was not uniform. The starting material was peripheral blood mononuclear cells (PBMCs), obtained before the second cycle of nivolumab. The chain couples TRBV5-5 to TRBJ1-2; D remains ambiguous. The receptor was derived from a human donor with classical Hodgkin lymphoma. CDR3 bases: TGTGCCAGCAACCCGCTAGGGCAGGAGACACGTTATGGCTACACCTTC. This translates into CASNPLGQETRYGYTF.